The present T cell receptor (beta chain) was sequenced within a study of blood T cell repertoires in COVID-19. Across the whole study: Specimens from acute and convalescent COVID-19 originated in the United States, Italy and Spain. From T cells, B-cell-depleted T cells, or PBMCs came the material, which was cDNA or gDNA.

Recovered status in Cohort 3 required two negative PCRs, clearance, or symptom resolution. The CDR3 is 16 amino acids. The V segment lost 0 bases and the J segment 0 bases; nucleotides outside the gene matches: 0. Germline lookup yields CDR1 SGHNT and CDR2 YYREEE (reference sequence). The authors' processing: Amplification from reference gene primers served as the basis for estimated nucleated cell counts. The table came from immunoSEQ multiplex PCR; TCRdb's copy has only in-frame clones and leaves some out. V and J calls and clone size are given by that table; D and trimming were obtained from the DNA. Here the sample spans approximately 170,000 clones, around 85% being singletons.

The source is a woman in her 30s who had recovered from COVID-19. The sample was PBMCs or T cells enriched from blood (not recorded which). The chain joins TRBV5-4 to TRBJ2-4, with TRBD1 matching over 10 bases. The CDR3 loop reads CASSLGTGGAKNIQYF. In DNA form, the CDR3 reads TGTGCCAGCAGCTTGGGGACAGGGGGAGCCAAAAACATTCAGTACTTC.